This TCR beta chain came from a study of T cell clusters in autoimmune cytopenias (dated by TCRdb to between 2018 and 2021). Some background on the complete study: A median TRB sequencing depth of 50,000 or so reads per sample was reached, and a median of roughly 2,000 distinct TRB clonotypes per sample was obtained. In autoimmune cytopenia patients, peripheral blood TRB and IGH repertoires were sequenced during active disease and over treatment follow-up, together with healthy, CLL and autoimmune hepatitis controls. The study aimed to test whether autoimmune cytopenia patients carry a disease-specific immune repertoire signature usable as a blood-based biomarker.

TRB rearrangements were amplified by multiplex PCR using a touch-down protocol with TRB-A and TRB-B primer pools mixed in one tube. Two consecutive PCR reactions with Phusion HS II polymerase added Illumina adapters and sample indices to the amplicons. The amplicons were purified from gel with the NucleoSpin Gel and PCR Clean-up kit, after which the amplicons were quantified by Qubit and checked for quality on an Agilent 2100 Bioanalyzer. Sequencing of the libraries was performed on an Illumina MiSeq with 600-cycle, single-indexed, paired-end runs. The authors processed their data as follows. MiXCR version 2.1.12 with the default MiXCR reference library was used to align and assemble TRB reads. A clone was defined by each unique CDR3 nucleotide sequence, and the analysis included only productive sequences supported by at least two reads. Repertoire diversity was assessed by alpha-parameterized diversity profiles (alpha 0 to 5), including Shannon (alpha 1) and Simpson (alpha 2) indices, computed with an R script. The tcR package was used to compute combinatorial TRB VJ usage, and cohorts were compared on this usage by principal component analysis with ade4. Using GLIPH, TCRbeta CDR3s were clustered on pairs of cohorts matched for age and read depth, and a Wilcoxon test was used to compare cluster frequencies. TCRdb reprocessed the sequencing reads and holds a single record per CDR3 protein sequence, with no DNA. V and J calls and clone size were set by TCRdb, not the authors. The table kept for this sample lists 5,500 to 8,500 distinct CDR3 sequences. The ten top clones hold approximately 25% of the sample.

About this clonotype itself: The antigen it binds to is not known.

The CDR3 starts with the cysteine, ends with the phenylalanine, and has 16 residues. DNA for this receptor is not on file. The germline V gene provides CDR1 ENHRY and CDR2 SYGVKD. Findings and caveats that apply to the study as a whole: Healthy donors showed about 3-fold more exclusive TRB clusters than active autoimmune hepatitis patients, consistent with an autoimmunity-wide signature. In the comparison of secondary cytopenia with CLL, the cluster-lack signature was not observed, apparently because the dominant lymphoma-associated repertoire masked the signature. The T cell clusters were defined in silico only, and their functional role remained to be validated experimentally. TRB repertoire shifts, with less even repertoires in secondary cytopenia and CLL, mostly reflected lymphoma bias rather than autoimmunity. GLIPH results suggested that primary autoimmune cytopenia patients were missing physiological T cell clusters, with 50 or so clusters found only in healthy donors compared with some 17 found only in patients.

TRB amplification used around 250 ng of peripheral blood genomic DNA, tens of thousands of genome equivalents, per sample. The clonotype comes from a human donor with an autoimmune cytopenia or autoimmune hepatitis (not recorded which). Specimen: peripheral blood. The sequence joins TRBV10-3 to TRBJ2-3; TCRdb indicates TRBD1, and absent DNA this call remains unverified. Here the CDR3 is given as CAISDRTGGGTDTQYF.